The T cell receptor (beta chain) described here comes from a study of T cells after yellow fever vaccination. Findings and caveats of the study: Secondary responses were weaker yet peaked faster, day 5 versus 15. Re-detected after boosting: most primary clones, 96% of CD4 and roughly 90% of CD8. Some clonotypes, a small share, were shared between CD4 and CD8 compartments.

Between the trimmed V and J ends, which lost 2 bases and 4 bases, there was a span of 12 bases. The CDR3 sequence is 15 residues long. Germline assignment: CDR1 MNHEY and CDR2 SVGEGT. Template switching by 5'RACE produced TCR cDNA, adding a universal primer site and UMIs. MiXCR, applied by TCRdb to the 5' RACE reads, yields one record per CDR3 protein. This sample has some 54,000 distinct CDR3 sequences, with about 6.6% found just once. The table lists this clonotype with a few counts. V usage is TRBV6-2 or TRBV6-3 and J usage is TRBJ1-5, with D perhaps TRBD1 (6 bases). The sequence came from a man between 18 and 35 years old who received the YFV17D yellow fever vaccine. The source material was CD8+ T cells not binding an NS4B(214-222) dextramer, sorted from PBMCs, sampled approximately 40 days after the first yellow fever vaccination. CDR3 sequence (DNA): TGTGCCAGCAGTTACGTGGGGGCGCGAAATCAGCCCCAGCATTTT. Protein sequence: CASSYVGARNQPQHF.